This T cell receptor beta chain was found in a study of control samples from healthy donors and cancer patients. In its sample, this clone was seen once. Data came from immunoSEQ multiplex PCR; TCRdb stores just in-frame clones and leaves some out. Here the sample spans approximately 79,000 clones, about 89% being singletons. Germline assignment: CDR1 SGHDT and CDR2 YYEEEE. The CDR3 extends over 18 amino acids. V was clipped by 4 bases and J by 0 bases, with 20 bases between them. The chain has TRBV5-6 and TRBJ2-1, with D unclear. Sample: blood. This sequence originates from a man in his fifties in good health. CDR3 in amino acids: CASSTTSGFVSSYNEQFF. CDR3 DNA sequence: TGTGCCAGCAGCACCACTTCAGGTTTTGTAAGCTCCTACAATGAGCAGTTCTTC.